This T cell receptor (beta chain) was documented in a study of PD-1 blockade in classical Hodgkin lymphoma. Notes on the study in general: Newly diagnosed patients were said to have less baseline TCR diversity than healthy donors did.

This CDR3 contains 14 residues. Germline CDR1 and CDR2: MDHEN and SYDVKM. Trimming shortened V by 4 bases and J by 1 base, and 10 bases separated the two germline ends. Produced via immunoSEQ multiplex PCR; TCRdb's table is partial and in-frame only. Here the sample spans 50,000 to 65,000 clones, around nine tenths being singletons. Of note for this clone: As yet, its antigen is unknown.

The time point is: cycle 4 day 1 (C4D1), after five to seven weeks of nivolumab. Autologous stem cell transplantation was followed by relapse in every patient, and brentuximab vedotin exposure varied. The J gene is TRBJ1-1, the V gene TRBV28; no firm D call. The sample here was peripheral blood mononuclear cells (PBMCs), taken before the fourth cycle of nivolumab. The clonotype comes from a human donor with classical Hodgkin lymphoma. Here the CDR3 DNA reads TGTGCCAGCAGTTCTTCTGAGGAGAACACTGAAGCTTTCTTT. Its protein product is CASSSSEENTEAFF.